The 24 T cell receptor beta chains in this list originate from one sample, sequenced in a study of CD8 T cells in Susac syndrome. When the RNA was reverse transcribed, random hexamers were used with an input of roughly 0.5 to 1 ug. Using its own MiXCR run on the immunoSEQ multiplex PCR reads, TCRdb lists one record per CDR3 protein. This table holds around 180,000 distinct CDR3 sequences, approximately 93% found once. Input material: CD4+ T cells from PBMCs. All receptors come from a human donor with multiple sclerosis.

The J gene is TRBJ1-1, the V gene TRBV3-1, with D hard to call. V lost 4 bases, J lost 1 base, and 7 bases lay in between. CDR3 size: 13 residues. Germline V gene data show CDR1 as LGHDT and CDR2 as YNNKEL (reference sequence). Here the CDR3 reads CASSPYSNTEAFF. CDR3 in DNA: TGTGCCAGCAGCCCCTACTCGAACACTGAAGCTTTCTTT.

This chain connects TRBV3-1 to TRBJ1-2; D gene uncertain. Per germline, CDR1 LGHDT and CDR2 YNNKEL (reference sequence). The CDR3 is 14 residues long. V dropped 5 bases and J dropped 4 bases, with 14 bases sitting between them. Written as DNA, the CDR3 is TGTGCCAGCAGCGATTCTCCGGGTCTCTATGGCTACACCTTC. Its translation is CASSDSPGLYGYTF.

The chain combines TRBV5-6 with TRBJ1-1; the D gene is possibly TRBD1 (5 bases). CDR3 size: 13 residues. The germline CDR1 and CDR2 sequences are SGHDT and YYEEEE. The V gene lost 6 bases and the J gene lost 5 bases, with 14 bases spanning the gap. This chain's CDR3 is CASNSPGGTEAFF. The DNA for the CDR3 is TGTGCCAGCAACTCCCCCGGGGGGACTGAAGCTTTCTTT.

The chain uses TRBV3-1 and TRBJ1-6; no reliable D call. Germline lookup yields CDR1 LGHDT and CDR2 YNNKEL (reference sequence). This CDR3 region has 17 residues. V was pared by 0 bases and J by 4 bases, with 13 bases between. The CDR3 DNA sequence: TGTGCCAGCAGCCAAGATTCGGCAGCGGATTATAATTCACCCCTCCACTTT. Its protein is CASSQDSAADYNSPLHF.

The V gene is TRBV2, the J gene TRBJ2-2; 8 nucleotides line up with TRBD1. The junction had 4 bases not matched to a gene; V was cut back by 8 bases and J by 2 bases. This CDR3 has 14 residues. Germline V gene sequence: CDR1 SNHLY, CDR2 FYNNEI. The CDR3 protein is CASAGTGNTGELFF. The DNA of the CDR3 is TGTGCCAGCGCCGGGACAGGAAACACCGGGGAGCTGTTTTTT.

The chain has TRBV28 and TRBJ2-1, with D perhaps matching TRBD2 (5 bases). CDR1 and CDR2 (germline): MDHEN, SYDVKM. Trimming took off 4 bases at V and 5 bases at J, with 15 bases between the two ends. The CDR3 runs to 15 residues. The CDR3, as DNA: TGTGCCAGCAGTTCTAGGGCGGGTTGGGACAATGAGCAGTTCTTC. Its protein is CASSSRAGWDNEQFF.

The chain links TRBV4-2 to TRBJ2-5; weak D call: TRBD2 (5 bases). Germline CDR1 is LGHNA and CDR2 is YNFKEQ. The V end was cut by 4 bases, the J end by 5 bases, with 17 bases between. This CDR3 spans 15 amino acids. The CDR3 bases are TGTGCCAGCAGCCCGGGATCTGCTAGTGGGGAGACCCAGTACTTC. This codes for CASSPGSASGETQYF.

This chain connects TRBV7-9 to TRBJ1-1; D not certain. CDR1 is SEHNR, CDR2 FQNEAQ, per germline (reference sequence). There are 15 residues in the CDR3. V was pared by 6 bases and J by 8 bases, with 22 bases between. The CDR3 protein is CASRKPEILKSEAFF. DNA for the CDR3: TGTGCCAGCAGGAAACCGGAGATCCTTAAGTCGGAAGCTTTCTTT.

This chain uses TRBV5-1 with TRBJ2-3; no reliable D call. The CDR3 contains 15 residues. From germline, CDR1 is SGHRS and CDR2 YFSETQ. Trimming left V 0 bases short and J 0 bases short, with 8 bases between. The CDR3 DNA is TGCGCCAGCAGCTTGGAACCACCTAGCACAGATACGCAGTATTTT. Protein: CASSLEPPSTDTQYF.

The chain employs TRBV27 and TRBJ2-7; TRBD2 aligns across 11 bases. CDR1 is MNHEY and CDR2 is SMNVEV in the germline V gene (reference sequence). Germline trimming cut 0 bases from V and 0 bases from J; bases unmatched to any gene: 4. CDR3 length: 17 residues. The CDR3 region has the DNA TGTGCCAGCAGTTTATCAGGGACTAGCGGAGTCTCCTACGAGCAGTACTTC. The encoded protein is CASSLSGTSGVSYEQYF.

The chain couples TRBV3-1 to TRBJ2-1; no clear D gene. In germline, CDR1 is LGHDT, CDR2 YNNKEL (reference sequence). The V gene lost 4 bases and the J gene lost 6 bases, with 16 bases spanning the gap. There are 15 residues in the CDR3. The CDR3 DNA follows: TGTGCCAGCAGCCCGTTCGGTCAGGTAGGCAATGAGCAGTTCTTC. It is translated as CASSPFGQVGNEQFF.

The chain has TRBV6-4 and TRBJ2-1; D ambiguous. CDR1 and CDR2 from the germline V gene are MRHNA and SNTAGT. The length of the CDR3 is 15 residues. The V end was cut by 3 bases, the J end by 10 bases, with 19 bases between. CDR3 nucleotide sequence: TGTGCCAGCAGTGAAGGGCCCAGCCCCGCCCTCGAGCAGTTCTTC. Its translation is CASSEGPSPALEQFF.

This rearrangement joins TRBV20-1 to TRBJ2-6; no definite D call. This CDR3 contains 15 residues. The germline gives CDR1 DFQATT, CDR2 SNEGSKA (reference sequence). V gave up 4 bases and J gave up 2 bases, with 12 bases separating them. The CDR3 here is CSATQGPTGANVLTF. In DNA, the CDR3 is TGCAGTGCTACTCAAGGCCCCACTGGGGCCAACGTCCTGACTTTC.

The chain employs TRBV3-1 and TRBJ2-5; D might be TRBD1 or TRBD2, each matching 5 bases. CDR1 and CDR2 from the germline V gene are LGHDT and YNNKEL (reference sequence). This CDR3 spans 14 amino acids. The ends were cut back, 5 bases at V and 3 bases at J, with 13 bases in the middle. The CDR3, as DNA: TGTGCCAGCAGCTCCGGGACGAACGAAGAGACCCAGTACTTC. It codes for CASSSGTNEETQYF.

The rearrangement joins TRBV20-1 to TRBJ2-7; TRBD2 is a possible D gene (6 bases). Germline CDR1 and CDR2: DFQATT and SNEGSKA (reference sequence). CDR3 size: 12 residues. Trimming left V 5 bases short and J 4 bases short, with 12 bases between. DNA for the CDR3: TGCAGTGCTCTAGCGCAACCGTACGAGCAGTACTTC. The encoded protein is CSALAQPYEQYF.

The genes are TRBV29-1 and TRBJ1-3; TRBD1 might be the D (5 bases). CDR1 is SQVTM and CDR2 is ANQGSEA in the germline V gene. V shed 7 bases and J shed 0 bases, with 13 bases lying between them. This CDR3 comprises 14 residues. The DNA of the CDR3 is TGCAGCGCCCAGGGACCGAACTCTGGAAACACCATATATTTT. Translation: CSAQGPNSGNTIYF.

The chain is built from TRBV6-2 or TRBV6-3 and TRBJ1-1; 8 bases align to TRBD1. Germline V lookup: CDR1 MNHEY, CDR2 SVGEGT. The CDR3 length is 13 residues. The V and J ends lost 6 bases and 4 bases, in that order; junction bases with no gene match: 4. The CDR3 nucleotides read TGTGCCAGCAGACCCACAGGGGGCACTGAAGCTTTCTTT. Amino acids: CASRPTGGTEAFF.

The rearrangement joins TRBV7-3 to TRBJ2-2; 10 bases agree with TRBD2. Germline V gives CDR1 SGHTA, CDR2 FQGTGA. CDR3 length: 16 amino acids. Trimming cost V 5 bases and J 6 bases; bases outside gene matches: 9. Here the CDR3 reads CASSELAGALPGELFF. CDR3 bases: TGTGCCAGCAGCGAGCTAGCGGGGGCCCTCCCCGGGGAGCTGTTTTTT.

This CDR3 is CASSSDRGSGYTF. CDR3 coding DNA: TGTGCCAGCAGCTCGGACAGGGGGTCTGGCTACACCTTC. This rearrangement joins TRBV7-2 to TRBJ1-2; TRBD1 matches 10 bases. The CDR3 has 13 amino acids. Per germline, CDR1 SGHTA and CDR2 FQGNSA. J gave up 7 bases and V 4 bases, and 3 bases lay outside the gene matches.

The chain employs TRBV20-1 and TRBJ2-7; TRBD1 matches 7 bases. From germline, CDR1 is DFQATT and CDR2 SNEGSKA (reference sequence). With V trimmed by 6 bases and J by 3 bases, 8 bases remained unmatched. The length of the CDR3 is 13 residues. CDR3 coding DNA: TGCAGTGCCCCTGCGACAGGGAGCTACGAGCAGTACTTC. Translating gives CSAPATGSYEQYF.

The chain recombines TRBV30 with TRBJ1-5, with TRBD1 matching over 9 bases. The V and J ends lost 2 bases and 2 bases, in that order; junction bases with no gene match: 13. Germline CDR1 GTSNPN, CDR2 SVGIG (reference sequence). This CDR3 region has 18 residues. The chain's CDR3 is CAWSSGNRGRVGNQPQHF. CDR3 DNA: TGTGCCTGGAGTTCAGGGAACAGGGGGCGAGTCGGCAATCAGCCCCAGCATTTT.

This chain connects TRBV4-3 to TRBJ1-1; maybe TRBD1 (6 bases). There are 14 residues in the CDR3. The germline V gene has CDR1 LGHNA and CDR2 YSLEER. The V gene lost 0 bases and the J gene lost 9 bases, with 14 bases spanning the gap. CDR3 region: CASSQEGTGSKAFF. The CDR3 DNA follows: TGCGCCAGCAGCCAAGAGGGTACAGGGTCGAAAGCTTTCTTT.

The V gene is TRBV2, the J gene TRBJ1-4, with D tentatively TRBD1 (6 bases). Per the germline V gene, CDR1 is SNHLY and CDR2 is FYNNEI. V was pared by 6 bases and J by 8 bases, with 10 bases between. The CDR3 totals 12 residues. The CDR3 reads CASSAQGEKLFF. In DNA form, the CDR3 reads TGTGCCAGCAGCGCACAGGGAGAAAAACTGTTTTTT.

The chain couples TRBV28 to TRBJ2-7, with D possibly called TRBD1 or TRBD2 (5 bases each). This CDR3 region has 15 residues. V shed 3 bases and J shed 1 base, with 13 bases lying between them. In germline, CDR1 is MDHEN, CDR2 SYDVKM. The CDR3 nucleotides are TGTGCCAGCAGTTTCCGGGGCGTGCGGTCCTACGAGCAGTACTTC. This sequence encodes CASSFRGVRSYEQYF.